The clone carrying this T cell receptor beta chain was picked up one time. V was pared by 6 bases and J by 4 bases, with 14 bases between. The CDR3 extends over 14 amino acids. From germline, CDR1 is MNHNY and CDR2 SVGAGI (reference sequence). Per the study methods: Amplifying reference gene primers gave estimates of nucleated cell counts. Produced via immunoSEQ multiplex PCR; TCRdb's table is partial and in-frame only. V and J calls and clone size are as listed in that table; D and trimming were resolved from the DNA. The table includes over 50,000 clones, approximately 87% detected once. This sample was included in a study of blood T cell repertoires in COVID-19. Study information: Material from acute and convalescent COVID-19 was sourced from the United States, Italy and Spain. Sources were T cells, B-cell-depleted T cells, or PBMCs; the material itself was cDNA or gDNA.

This receptor was identified in a man between 60 and 70 years old with acute or convalescent COVID-19. The sample was peripheral blood. The chain has TRBV6-6 and TRBJ2-3; perhaps TRBD2 as D (5 bases). The CDR3 loop reads CASRVLGSSDTQYF. CDR3 bases: TGTGCCAGCAGGGTGCTAGGGAGCTCAGATACGCAGTATTTT.